Below, 11 T cell receptor beta chains from the same sample are listed, as sequenced in a study of cytomegalovirus exposure and HLA in healthy donors. 60 Vbeta and 13 Jbeta primers were used in PCR. Repertoires were generated with immunoSEQ multiplex PCR, while TCRdb's copy carries only in-frame clones and drops some. The top ten hold 1.5% to 2% of the sample, which has approximately 100,000 clones, 65% to 85% seen once. What was sequenced was PBMCs. Receptors were obtained from a woman aged 40 to 50 in good health and CMV-seronegative.

This chain joins TRBV11-2 and TRBJ2-7, with 11 bases lining up with TRBD2. The CDR3 is 16 amino acids. J lost 2 bases, V lost 4 bases, and 7 bases had no gene match. Germline values: CDR1 SGHAT, CDR2 FQNNGV. The CDR3 nucleotides are TGTGCCAGCAGCTCTGTGTCACTAGCGGGAGCCTACGAGCAGTACTTC. It specifies CASSSVSLAGAYEQYF. The full variable domain, in which reference TRBV11-2 and TRBJ2-7 provide the parts outside the CDR3, is EAGVAQSPRYKIIEKRQSVAFWCNPISGHATLYWYQQILGQGPKLLIQFQNNGVVDDSQLPKDRFSAERLKGVDSTLKIQPAKLEDSAVYLCASSSVSLAGAYEQYFGPGTRLTVT.

The chain is built from TRBV5-1 and TRBJ2-5; TRBD1 matches at 8 bases. Germline assignment: CDR1 SGHRS and CDR2 YFSETQ. The CDR3 length is 19 residues. Germline trimming cut 0 bases from V and 0 bases from J; bases unmatched to any gene: 13. CDR3 sequence: CASSLGINTGTGHQETQYF. The CDR3 DNA reads TGCGCCAGCAGCTTGGGAATAAATACCGGGACAGGACACCAAGAGACCCAGTACTTC.

The V gene is TRBV4-2, the J gene TRBJ2-5; 11 bases fit TRBD2. From germline, CDR1 is LGHNA and CDR2 YNFKEQ. After removal of 4 bases from V and 5 bases from J, the junction contained 9 bases not matched to a gene. This CDR3 region has 16 residues. The CDR3 nucleotides are TGTGCCAGCAGCCCTTTTAGCGGGGGGGCCGGGGAGACCCAGTACTTC. Protein: CASSPFSGGAGETQYF.

The J gene is TRBJ2-7, the V gene TRBV7-2, with TRBD2 matching over 11 bases. Per germline, CDR1 SGHTA and CDR2 FQGNSA. J lost 5 bases, V lost 5 bases, and 5 bases had no gene match. The CDR3 length is 14 residues. The CDR3: CASSGSGRENEQYF. CDR3 DNA sequence: TGTGCCAGCAGCGGTAGCGGGAGGGAAAACGAGCAGTACTTC. Filled out from reference TRBV7-2 and TRBJ2-7, the complete variable domain reads GAGVSQSPSNKVTEKGKDVELRCDPISGHTALYWYRQSLGQGLEFLIYFQGNSAPDKSGLPSDRFSAERTGGSVSTLTIQRTQQEDSAVYLCASSGSGRENEQYFGPGTRLTVT.

The chain's CDR3 is CASSLEGQKTDTQYF. The CDR3 region has the DNA TGTGCCAGCAGCTTAGAGGGGCAGAAGACAGATACGCAGTATTTT. V is TRBV9 and J is TRBJ2-3; tentatively, D is TRBD1 or TRBD2 (5 bases each). Germline values: CDR1 SGDLS, CDR2 YYNGEE. The CDR3 spans 15 residues. V lost 4 bases, J lost 3 bases, and 15 bases lay in between.

The V and J genes are TRBV9 and TRBJ2-1; TRBD2 agrees at 9 bases. The CDR3 covers 17 residues. Unmatched junction bases numbered 10, after V lost 4 bases and J lost 2 bases. Germline V gene data show CDR1 as SGDLS and CDR2 as YYNGEE. Here the CDR3 reads CASSPRGSGGTYNEQFF. The DNA of the CDR3 is TGTGCCAGCAGCCCGAGAGGAAGCGGGGGGACCTACAATGAGCAGTTCTTC.

This clone has a handful of counts. This sequence joins TRBV11-2 and TRBJ2-5; TRBD2 aligns across 12 bases. Per germline, CDR1 SGHAT and CDR2 FQNNGV. The CDR3 totals 16 residues. J was trimmed by 4 bases and V by 5 bases; bases with no gene match: 8. The chain's CDR3 is CASSESSGGAPETQYF. DNA for the CDR3: TGTGCCAGCAGCGAATCTAGCGGGGGGGCACCAGAGACCCAGTACTTC. Full variable domain (outside the CDR3, taken from reference TRBV11-2 and TRBJ2-5): EAGVAQSPRYKIIEKRQSVAFWCNPISGHATLYWYQQILGQGPKLLIQFQNNGVVDDSQLPKDRFSAERLKGVDSTLKIQPAKLEDSAVYLCASSESSGGAPETQYFGPGTRLLVL.

This clone was observed once. The chain recombines TRBV4-3 with TRBJ2-3; D might be TRBD2 (6 bases). V lost 0 bases and J 7 bases, leaving 11 bases between the germline ends. Germline V lookup: CDR1 LGHNA, CDR2 YSLEER. CDR3 length: 14 residues. CDR3 sequence: CASSQEVLAHTQYF. CDR3 coding DNA: TGCGCCAGCAGCCAAGAGGTACTAGCCCATACGCAGTATTTT.

This clone was counted a few times. The junction differs from germline at one of its ends, possibly a read error. The chain combines TRBV7-9 with TRBJ1-1; D gene uncertain. The CDR3 contains 13 residues. Germline V lookup: CDR1 SEHNR, CDR2 FQNEAQ (reference sequence). The CDR3: CSSSLHTNTEAFF. CDR3 sequence (DNA): TGTTCCAGCAGCCTTCACACCAACACTGAAGCTTTCTTT.

The CDR3 protein is CASSQRTGGRQETQYF. In DNA, the CDR3 is TGTGCCAGCAGCCAGAGGACAGGGGGCCGGCAAGAGACCCAGTACTTC. This rearrangement joins TRBV9 to TRBJ2-5, with 11 nucleotides matching TRBD1. The CDR3 totals 16 residues. Unmatched junction bases numbered 7, after V lost 4 bases and J lost 2 bases. CDR1 is SGDLS and CDR2 is YYNGEE in the germline V gene.

This chain connects TRBV5-1 to TRBJ2-3; 8 bases match TRBD2. CDR1 SGHRS and CDR2 YFSETQ come from the germline V gene. This CDR3 region has 15 residues. With V trimmed by 1 base and J by 0 bases, 1 base remained unmatched. In nucleotides, the CDR3 is TGCGCCAGCAGCTTGCGGGGGGGTAGCACAGATACGCAGTATTTT. This translates into CASSLRGGSTDTQYF.